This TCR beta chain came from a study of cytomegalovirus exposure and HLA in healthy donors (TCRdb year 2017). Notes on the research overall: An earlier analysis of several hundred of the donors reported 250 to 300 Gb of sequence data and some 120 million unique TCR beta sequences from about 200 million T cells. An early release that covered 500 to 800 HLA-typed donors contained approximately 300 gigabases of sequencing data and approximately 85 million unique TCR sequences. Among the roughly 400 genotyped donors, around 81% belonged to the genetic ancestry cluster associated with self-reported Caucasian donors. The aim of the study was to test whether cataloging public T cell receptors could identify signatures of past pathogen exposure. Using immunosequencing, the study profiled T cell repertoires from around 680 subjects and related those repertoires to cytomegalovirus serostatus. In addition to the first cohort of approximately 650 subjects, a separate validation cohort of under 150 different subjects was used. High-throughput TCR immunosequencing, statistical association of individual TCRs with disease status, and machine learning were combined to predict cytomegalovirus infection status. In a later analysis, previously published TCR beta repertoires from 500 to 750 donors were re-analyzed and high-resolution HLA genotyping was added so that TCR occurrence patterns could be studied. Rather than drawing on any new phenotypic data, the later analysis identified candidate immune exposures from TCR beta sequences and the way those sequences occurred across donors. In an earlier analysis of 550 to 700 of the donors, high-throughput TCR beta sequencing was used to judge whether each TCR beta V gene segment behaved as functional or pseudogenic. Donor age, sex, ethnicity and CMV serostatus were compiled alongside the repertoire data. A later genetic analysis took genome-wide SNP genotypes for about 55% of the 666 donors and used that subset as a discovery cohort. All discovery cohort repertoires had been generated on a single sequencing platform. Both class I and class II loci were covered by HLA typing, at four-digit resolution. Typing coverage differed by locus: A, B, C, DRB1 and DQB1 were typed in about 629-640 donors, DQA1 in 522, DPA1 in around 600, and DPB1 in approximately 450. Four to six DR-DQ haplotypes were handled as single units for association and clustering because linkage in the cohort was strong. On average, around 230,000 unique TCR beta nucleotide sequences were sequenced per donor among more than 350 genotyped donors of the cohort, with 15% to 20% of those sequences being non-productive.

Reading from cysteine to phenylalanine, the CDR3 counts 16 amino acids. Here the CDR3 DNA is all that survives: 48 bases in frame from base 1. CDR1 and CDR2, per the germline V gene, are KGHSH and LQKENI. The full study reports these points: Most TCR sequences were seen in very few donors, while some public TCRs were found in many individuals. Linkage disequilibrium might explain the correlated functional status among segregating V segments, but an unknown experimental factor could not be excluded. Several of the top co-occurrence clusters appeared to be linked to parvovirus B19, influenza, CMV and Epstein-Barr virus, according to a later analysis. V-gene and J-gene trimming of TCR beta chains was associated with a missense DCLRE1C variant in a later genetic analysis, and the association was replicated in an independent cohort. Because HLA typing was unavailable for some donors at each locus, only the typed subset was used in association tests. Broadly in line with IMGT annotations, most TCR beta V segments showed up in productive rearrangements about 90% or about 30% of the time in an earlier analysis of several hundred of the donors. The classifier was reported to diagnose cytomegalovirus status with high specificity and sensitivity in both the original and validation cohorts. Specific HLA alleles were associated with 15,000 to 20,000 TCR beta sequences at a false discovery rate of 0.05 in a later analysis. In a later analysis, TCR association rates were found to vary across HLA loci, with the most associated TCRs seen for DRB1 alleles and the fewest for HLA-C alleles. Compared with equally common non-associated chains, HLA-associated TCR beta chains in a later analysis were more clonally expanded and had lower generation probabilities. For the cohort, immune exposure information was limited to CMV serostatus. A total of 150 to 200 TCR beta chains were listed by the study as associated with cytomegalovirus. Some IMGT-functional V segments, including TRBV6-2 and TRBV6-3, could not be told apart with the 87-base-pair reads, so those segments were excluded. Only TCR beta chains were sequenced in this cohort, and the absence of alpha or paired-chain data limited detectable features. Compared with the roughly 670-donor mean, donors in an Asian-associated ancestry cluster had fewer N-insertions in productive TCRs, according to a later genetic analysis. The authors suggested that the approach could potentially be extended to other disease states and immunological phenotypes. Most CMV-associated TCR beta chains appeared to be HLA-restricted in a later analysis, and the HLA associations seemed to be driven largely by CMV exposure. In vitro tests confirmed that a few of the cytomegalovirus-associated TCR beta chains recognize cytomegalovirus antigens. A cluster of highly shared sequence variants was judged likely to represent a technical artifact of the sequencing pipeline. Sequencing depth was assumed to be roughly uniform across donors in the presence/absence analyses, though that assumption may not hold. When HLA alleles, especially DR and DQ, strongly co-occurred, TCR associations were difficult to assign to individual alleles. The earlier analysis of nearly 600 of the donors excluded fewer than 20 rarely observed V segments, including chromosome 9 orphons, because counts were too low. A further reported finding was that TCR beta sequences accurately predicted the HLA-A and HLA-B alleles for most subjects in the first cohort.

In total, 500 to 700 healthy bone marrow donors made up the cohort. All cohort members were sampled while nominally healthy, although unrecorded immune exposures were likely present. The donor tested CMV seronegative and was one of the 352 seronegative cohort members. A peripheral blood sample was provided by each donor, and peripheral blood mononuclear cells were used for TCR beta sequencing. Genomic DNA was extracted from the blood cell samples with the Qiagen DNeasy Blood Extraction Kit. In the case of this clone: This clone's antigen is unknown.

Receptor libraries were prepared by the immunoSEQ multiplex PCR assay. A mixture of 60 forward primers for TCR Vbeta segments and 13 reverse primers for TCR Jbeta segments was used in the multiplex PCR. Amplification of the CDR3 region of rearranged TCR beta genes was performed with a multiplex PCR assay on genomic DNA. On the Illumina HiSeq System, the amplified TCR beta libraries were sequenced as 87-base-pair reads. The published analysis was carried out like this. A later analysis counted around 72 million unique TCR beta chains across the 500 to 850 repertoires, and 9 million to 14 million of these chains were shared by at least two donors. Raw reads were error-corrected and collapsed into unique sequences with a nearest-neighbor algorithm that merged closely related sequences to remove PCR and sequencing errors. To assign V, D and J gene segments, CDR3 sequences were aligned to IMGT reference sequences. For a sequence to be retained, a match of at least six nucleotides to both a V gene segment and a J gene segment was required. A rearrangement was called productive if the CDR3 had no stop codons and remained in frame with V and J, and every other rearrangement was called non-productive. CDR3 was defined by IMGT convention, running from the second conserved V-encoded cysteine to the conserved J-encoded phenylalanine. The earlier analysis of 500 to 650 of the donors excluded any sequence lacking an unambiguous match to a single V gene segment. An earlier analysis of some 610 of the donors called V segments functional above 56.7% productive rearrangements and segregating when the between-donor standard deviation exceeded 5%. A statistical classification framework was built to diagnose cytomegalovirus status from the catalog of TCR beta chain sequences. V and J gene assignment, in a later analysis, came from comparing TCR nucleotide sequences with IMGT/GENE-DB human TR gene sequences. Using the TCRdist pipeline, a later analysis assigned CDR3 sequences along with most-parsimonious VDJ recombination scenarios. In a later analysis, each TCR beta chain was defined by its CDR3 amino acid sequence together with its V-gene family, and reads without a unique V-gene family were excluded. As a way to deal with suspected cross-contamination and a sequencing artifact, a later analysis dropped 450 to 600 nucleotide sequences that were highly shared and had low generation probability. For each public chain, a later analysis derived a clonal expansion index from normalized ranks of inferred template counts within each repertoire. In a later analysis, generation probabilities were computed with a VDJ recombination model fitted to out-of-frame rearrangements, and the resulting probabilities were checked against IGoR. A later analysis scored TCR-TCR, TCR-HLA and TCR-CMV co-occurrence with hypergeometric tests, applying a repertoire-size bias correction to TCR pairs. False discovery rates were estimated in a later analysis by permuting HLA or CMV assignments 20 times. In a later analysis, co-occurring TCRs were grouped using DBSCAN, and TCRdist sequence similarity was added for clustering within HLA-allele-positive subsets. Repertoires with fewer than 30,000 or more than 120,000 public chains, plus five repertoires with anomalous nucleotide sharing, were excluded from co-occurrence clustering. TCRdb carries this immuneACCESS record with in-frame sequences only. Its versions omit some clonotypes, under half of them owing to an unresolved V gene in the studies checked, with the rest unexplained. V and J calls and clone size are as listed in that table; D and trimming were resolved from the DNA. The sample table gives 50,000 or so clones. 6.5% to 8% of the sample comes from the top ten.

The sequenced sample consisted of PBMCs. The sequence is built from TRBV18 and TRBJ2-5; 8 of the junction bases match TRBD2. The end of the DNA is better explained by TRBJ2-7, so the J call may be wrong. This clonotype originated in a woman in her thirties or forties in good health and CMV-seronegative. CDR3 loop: CASSPSSGMFSYEQYF. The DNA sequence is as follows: TGTGCCAGCTCACCAAGTAGCGGGATGTTCTCCTACGAGCAGTACTTC.